This entry lists 7 T cell receptor beta chains sequenced from one sample in a study of blood T cell repertoires in COVID-19. The method was immunoSEQ multiplex PCR; TCRdb's version includes in-frame clones alone and lacks a portion of them. In the table there are about 400,000 clones, around 89% of which are singletons. Sequenced: peripheral blood. These receptors originate from a woman aged 25 to 39 with acute or convalescent COVID-19.

The chain links TRBV18 to TRBJ2-7; D is perhaps TRBD2 (7 bases). This CDR3 contains 13 residues. CDR1 and CDR2 from the germline V gene are KGHSH and LQKENI. The V gene lost 3 bases and the J gene lost 6 bases, with 12 bases spanning the gap. In DNA form, the CDR3 reads TGTGCCAGCTCACCGGGGGGGCTAGGCGAGCAGTACTTC. This translates into CASSPGGLGEQYF.

The sample holds one count of this clone. The chain is built from TRBV30 and TRBJ2-5; a weak D match, TRBD1 (6 bases). The germline V gene has CDR1 GTSNPN and CDR2 SVGIG (reference sequence). Deletions cut 4 bases from V and 1 base from J, with 10 bases between. The CDR3 has 13 amino acids. CDR3 in amino acids: CAWNSGVQETQYF. CDR3 in DNA: TGTGCCTGGAACTCAGGGGTCCAAGAGACCCAGTACTTC. Looking up the rest from reference TRBV30 and TRBJ2-5 gives the full variable domain: SQTIHQWPATLVQPVGSPLSLECTVEGTSNPNLYWYRQAAGRGLQLLFYSVGIGQISSEVPQNLSASRPQDRQFILSSKKLLLSDSGFYLCAWNSGVQETQYFGPGTRLLVL.

The V and J genes are TRBV6-2 or TRBV6-3 and TRBJ1-4; D not certain. V lost 5 bases to trimming and J lost 1 base, with 14 bases between them. This CDR3 has 16 amino acids. CDR1 is MNHEY, CDR2 SVGEGT, per germline. This CDR3 is CASSPRGSRTNEKLFF. Written as DNA, the CDR3 is TGTGCCAGCAGTCCCCGGGGTTCCAGAACTAATGAAAAACTGTTTTTT.

This sequence joins TRBV13 and TRBJ2-6; D remains unclear. V was pared by 5 bases and J by 2 bases, with 22 bases between. Germline loops: CDR1 PRHDT, CDR2 FYEKMQ (reference sequence). The CDR3 loop spans 19 amino acids. The CDR3 is CASSTPIWAQDAGANVLTF. In DNA form, the CDR3 reads TGTGCCAGCAGCACCCCCATTTGGGCCCAAGACGCTGGGGCCAACGTCCTGACTTTC.

J is TRBJ2-5 and V is TRBV28; a weak D match, TRBD1 (6 bases). CDR3 size: 13 residues. CDR1 and CDR2 from the germline V gene are MDHEN and SYDVKM. Between the trimmed V and J ends, which lost 8 bases and 5 bases, there was a span of 15 bases. DNA for the CDR3: TGTGCCAGCCGTACAGGGTCGTGGGAGACCCAGTACTTC. Protein product: CASRTGSWETQYF.

The chain joins TRBV6-6 to TRBJ2-2, with 7 bases matching TRBD1. J was trimmed by 4 bases and V by 6 bases; bases with no gene match: 11. Germline values: CDR1 MNHNY, CDR2 SVGAGI (reference sequence). The CDR3 extends over 16 amino acids. CDR3: CASSPAGPGGTGELFF. As DNA, the CDR3 is TGTGCCAGCAGCCCCGCGGGTCCAGGGGGCACCGGGGAGCTGTTTTTT.

CDR3 nucleotide sequence: TGTGCCAGCATATCGGCGGGGGGCGCAGATACGCAGTATTTT. It codes for CASISAGGADTQYF. This chain connects TRBV2 to TRBJ2-3; 8 nucleotides align to TRBD2. V trimming: 7 bases; J trimming: 4 bases; junction bases outside the gene matches: 7. Germline V gives CDR1 SNHLY, CDR2 FYNNEI. The CDR3 is made up of 14 amino acids.